The TCR beta chain described here comes from a study of blood T cell repertoires in COVID-19. Study-level information: The samples span acute and convalescent COVID-19 from the United States, Italy and Spain. The analysed material was cDNA or gDNA that came from T cells, B-cell-depleted T cells, or PBMCs.

Source study methods: It was from reference gene primer amplification that nucleated cell counts were estimated. Some clones are missing from TCRdb's copy, which holds only in-frame ones; the method was immunoSEQ multiplex PCR. D and trimming were read from the DNA, whereas the V and J calls and clone size are those reported in that table. The sample yields 70,000 or so clones, around 84% seen once. V dropped 2 bases and J dropped 1 base, with 11 bases sitting between them. CDR1 is SNHLY and CDR2 is FYNNEI in the germline V gene. CDR3 length: 15 residues. The V gene is TRBV2, the J gene TRBJ1-1, with D unclear. This TCR was recovered from a man aged 50 to 59 with acute or convalescent COVID-19. Sequences were obtained from peripheral blood. The CDR3 region has the DNA TGTGCCAGCAGTGAAAGTGCGGGCGAGAACACTGAAGCTTTCTTT. Protein sequence: CASSESAGENTEAFF.